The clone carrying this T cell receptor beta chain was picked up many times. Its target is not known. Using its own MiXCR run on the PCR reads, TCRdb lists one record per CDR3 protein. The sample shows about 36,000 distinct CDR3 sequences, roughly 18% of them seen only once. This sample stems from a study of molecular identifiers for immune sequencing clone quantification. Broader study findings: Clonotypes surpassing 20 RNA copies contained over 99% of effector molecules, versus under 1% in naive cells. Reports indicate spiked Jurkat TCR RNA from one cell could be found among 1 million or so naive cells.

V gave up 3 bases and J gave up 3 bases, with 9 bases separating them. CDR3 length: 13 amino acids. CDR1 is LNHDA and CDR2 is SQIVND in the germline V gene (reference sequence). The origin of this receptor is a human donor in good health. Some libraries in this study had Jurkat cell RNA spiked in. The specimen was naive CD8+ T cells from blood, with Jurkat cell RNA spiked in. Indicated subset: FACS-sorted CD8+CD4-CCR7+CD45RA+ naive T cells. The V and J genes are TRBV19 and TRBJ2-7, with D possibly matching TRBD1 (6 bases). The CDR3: CASSMGRGYEQYF. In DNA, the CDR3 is TGTGCCAGTAGTATGGGCAGGGGCTACGAGCAGTACTTC.